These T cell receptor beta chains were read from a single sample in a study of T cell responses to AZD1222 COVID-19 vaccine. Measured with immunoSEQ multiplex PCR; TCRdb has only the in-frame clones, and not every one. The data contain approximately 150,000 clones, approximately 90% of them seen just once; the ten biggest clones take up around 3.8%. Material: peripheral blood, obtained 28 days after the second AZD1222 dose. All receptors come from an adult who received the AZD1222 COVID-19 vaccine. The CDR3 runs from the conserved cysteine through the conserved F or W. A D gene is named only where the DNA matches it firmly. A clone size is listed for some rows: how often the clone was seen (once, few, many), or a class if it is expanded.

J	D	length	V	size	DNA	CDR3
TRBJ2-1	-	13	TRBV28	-	TGTGCCAGCAGTTTATCTCCCTACAATGAGCAGTTCTTC	CASSLSPYNEQFF
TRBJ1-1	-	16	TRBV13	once	TGTGCCAGCAGGGCAGGGAGTCAACCGCTTCTCACTGAAGCTTTCTTT	CASRAGSQPLLTEAFF
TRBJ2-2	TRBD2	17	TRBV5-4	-	TGTGCCAGCAGCCCCCGGGGGGGTCCTTCTAACACCGGGGAGCTGTTTTTT	CASSPRGGPSNTGELFF
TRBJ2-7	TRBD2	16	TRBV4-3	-	TGCGCCAGCAGCCAAGAAGGTCCAGCGGGAGCCTACGAGCAGTACTTC	CASSQEGPAGAYEQYF
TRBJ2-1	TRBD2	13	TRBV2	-	TGTGCCAGCCCCGCGGGAGGGCGGGATGAGCAGTTCTTC	CASPAGGRDEQFF
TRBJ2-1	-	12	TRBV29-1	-	TGCAGCGTCAACGAGGTCGGCGATGAGCAGTTCTTC	CSVNEVGDEQFF
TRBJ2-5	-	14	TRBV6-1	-	TGTGCCAGCAGTGAAACACGGAGGGGGAAGACCCAGTACTTC	CASSETRRGKTQYF
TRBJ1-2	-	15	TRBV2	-	TGTGCCAGCAGTGAACGAGTGGTGAAGGTCTATGGCTACACCTTC	CASSERVVKVYGYTF
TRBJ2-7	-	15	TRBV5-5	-	TGTGCCAGCAGCTCCATGGGACCACCTCGCTACGAGCAGTACTTC	CASSSMGPPRYEQYF
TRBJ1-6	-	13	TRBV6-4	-	TGTGCCAGCAGTGGAGGACGCAATTCACCCCTCCACTTT	CASSGGRNSPLHF
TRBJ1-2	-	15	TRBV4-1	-	TGCGCCAGCAGCCAAGATAACCCTCGCCCCAATGGCTACACCTTC	CASSQDNPRPNGYTF
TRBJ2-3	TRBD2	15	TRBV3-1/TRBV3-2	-	TGTGCCAGCAGCCTCCGGGCGGGGGGCACAGATACGCAGTATTTT	CASSLRAGGTDTQYF
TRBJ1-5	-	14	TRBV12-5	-	TGTGCTAGTGGTTCTGGATATAGCAATCAGCCCCAGCATTTT	CASGSGYSNQPQHF
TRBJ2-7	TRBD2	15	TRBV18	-	TGTGCCAGCTCGCCGGGACTAGCGGGAGAAGGCGAGCAGTACTTC	CASSPGLAGEGEQYF
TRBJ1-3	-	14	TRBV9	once	TGTGCCAGCAGCGTAGCAGTCTCTGGAAACACCATATATTTT	CASSVAVSGNTIYF
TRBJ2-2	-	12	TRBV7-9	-	TGTGCCAGCAGCTTTCGGAACGGGGAGCTGTTTTTT	CASSFRNGELFF
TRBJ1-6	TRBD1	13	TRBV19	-	TGTGCCAGTCAGGTCACAGGGGATTCACCCCTCCACTTT	CASQVTGDSPLHF